This entry features one T cell receptor beta chain sequence. The source of the sample is a study of blood T cell repertoires in COVID-19. At the level of the study: COVID-19 samples from acute and convalescent phases originated in the United States, Italy and Spain. PBMCs, B-cell-depleted T cells, or T cells provided the cDNA or gDNA that made up the material.

In the study's own analysis: Amplification of reference gene primers provided the estimated nucleated cell counts. Repertoires were generated with immunoSEQ multiplex PCR, while TCRdb's copy carries only in-frame clones and drops some. The V and J calls and the clone size are those of that table, but D and trimming were determined from the DNA. Of some 46,000 clones listed, approximately 89% were seen once; the top ten hold around 8%. The CDR3 spans 15 residues. Per germline, CDR1 MNHNY and CDR2 SVGAGI (reference sequence). J was trimmed by 1 base and V by 6 bases; bases with no gene match: 5. The sample comprised peripheral blood. The chain has TRBV6-6 and TRBJ1-5, with 8 positions matching TRBD1. The clonotype comes from a man aged 50 or older with acute or convalescent COVID-19. CDR3 residues: CASSPDRVSNQPQHF. CDR3 sequence (DNA): TGTGCCAGCAGCCCGGACAGGGTAAGCAATCAGCCCCAGCATTTT.